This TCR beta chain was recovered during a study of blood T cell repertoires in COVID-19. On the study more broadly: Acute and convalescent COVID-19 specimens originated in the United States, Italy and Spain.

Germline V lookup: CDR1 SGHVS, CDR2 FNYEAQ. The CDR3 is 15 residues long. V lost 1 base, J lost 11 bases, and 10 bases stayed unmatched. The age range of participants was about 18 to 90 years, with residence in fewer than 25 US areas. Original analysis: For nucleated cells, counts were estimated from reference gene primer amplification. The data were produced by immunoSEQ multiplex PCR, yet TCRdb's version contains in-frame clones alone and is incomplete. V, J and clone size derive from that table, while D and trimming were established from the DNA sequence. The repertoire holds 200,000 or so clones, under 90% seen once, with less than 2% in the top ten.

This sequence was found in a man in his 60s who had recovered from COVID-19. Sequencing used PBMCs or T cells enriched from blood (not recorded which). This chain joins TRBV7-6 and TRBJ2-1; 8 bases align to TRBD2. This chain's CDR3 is CASSLGLAGLNKQFF. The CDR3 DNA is TGTGCCAGCAGCTTAGGTCTAGCGGGTCTTAATAAGCAGTTCTTC.